This T cell receptor (beta chain) was retrieved from a study of blood T cell repertoires in COVID-19. Study background: Whether acute or convalescent, the COVID-19 samples came from the United States, Italy and Spain. The cDNA or gDNA used as material had been derived from T cells, B-cell-depleted T cells, or PBMCs.

CDR1 and CDR2 from the germline V gene are MNHEY and SVGAGI. The germline V and J ends were trimmed by 5 bases and 0 bases, with 10 bases remaining between them. The CDR3 has 15 amino acids. This clone has more than one count but fewer than ten. Authors' processing steps: Quantification of nucleated cells was approximated via reference gene primer amplification. TCRdb keeps only in-frame clones here, not all; method: immunoSEQ multiplex PCR. The V and J calls and clone size come from that table; D and trimming were worked out from the DNA. The repertoire has about 60,000 clones, about 86% of them found once; the top ten carry 12%.

Sequences were obtained from peripheral blood. The receptor comes from a human donor in a cohort sampled during active COVID-19. This sequence joins TRBV6-5 and TRBJ1-4; possibly TRBD1 for D (6 bases). Here the CDR3 reads CASSRDTATNEKLFF. Here the CDR3 DNA reads TGTGCCAGCAGTCGGGACACAGCAACTAATGAAAAACTGTTTTTT.